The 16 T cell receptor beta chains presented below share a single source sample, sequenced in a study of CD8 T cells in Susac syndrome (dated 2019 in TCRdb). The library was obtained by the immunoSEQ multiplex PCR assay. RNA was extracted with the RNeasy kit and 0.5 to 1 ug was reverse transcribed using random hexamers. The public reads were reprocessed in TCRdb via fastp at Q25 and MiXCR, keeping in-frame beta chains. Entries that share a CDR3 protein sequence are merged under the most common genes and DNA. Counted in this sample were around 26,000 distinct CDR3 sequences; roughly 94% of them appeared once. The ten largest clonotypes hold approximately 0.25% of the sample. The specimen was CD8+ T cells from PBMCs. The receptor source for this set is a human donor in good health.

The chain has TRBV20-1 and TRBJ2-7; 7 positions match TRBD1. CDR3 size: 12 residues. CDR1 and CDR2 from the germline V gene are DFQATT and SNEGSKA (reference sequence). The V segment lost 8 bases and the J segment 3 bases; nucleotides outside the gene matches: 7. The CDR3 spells CSSQGVDYEQYF. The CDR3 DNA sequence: TGCAGTTCGCAGGGGGTTGACTACGAGCAGTACTTC.

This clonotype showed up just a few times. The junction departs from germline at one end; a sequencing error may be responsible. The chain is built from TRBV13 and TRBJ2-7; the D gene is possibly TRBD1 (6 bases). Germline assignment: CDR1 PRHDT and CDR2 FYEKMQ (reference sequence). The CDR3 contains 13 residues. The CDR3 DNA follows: TGTGCCAGCAGCTTAACAGGGTTCTACGGGCAGTACTTC. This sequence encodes CASSLTGFYGQYF.

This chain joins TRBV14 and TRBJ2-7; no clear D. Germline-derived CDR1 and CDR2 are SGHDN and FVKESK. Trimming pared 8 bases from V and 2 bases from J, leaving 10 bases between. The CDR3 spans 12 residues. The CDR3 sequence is CASASDTYEQYF. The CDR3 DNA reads TGTGCCAGCGCGTCAGATACCTACGAGCAGTACTTC. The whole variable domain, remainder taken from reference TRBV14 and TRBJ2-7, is EAGVTQFPSHSVIEKGQTVTLRCDPISGHDNLYWYRRVMGKEIKFLLHFVKESKQDESGMPNNRFLAERTGGTYSTLKVQPAELEDSGVYFCASASDTYEQYFGPGTRLTVT.

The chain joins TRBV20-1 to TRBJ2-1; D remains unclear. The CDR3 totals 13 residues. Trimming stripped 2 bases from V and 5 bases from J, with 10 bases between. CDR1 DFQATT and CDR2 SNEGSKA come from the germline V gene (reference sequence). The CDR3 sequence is CSARNYRDNEQFF. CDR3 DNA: TGCAGTGCTAGAAACTACAGAGACAATGAGCAGTTCTTC.

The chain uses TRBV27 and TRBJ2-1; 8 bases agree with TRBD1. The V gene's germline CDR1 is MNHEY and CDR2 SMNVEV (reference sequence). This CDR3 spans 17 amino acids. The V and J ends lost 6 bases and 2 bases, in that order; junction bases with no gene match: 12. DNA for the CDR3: TGTGCCAGCAGGTTGTCCCCTCAGGGGGCACCCTACAATGAGCAGTTCTTC. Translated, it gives CASRLSPQGAPYNEQFF.

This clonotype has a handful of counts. This chain's CDR3 is CSALEVTGELFF. CDR3 bases: TGCAGCGCCCTGGAAGTCACCGGGGAGCTGTTTTTT. This rearrangement joins TRBV29-1 to TRBJ2-2; no definite D call. The CDR3 extends over 12 amino acids. Trimming shortened V by 7 bases and J by 4 bases, and 10 bases separated the two germline ends. From germline, CDR1 is SQVTM and CDR2 ANQGSEA.

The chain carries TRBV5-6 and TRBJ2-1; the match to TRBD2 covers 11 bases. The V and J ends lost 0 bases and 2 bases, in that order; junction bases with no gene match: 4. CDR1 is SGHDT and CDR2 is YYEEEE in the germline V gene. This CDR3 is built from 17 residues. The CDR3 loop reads CASSLAGTSGPYNEQFF. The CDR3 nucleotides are TGTGCCAGCAGCTTGGCCGGGACTAGCGGTCCCTACAATGAGCAGTTCTTC.

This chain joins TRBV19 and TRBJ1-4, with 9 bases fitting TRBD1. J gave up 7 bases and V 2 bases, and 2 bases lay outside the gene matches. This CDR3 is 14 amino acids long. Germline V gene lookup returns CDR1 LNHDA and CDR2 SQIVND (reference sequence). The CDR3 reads CASSIWDRAEKLFF. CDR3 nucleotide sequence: TGTGCCAGTAGTATATGGGACAGGGCTGAAAAACTGTTTTTT.

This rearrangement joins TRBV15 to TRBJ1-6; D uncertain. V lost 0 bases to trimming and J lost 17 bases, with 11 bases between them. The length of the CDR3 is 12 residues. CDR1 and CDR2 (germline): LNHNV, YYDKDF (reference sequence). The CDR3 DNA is TGTGCCACCAGCAGAGAAGGGTCGAATTTCCACTTT. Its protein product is CATSREGSNFHF. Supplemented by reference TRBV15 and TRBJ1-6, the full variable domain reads DAMVIQNPRYQVTQFGKPVTLSCSQTLNHNVMYWYQQKSSQAPKLLFHYYDKDFNNEADTPDNFQSRRPNTSFCFLDIRSPGLGDTAMYLCATSREGSNFHFGNGTRLTVT.

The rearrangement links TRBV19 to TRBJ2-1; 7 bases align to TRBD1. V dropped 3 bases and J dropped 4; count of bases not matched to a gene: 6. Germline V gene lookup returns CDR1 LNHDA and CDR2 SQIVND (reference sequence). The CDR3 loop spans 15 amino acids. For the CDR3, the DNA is TGTGCCAGTAGTATCGGACAGGAGTCTTACAATGAGCAGTTCTTC. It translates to CASSIGQESYNEQFF.

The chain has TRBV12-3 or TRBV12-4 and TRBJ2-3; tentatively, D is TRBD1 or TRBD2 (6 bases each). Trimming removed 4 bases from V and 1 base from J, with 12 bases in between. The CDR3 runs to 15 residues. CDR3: CASSYREDGTDTQYF. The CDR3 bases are TGTGCCAGCAGTTACAGGGAGGATGGCACAGATACGCAGTATTTT.

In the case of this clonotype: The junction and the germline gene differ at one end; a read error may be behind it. This chain's CDR3 is CATSDLRGNEQFF. CDR3 nucleotide sequence: TGCGCCACCAGTGATTTGCGGGGGAATGAGCAGTTCTTC. The chain has TRBV24-1 and TRBJ2-1; 7 bases fit TRBD2. Germline values: CDR1 KGHDR, CDR2 SFDVKD. This CDR3 has 13 residues.

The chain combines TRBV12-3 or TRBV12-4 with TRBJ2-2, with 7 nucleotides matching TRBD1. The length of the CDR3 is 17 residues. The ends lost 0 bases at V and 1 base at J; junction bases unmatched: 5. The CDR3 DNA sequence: TGTGCCAGCAGTTTAGCCTATCGGACAGGGAACACCGGGGAGCTGTTTTTT. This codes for CASSLAYRTGNTGELFF.

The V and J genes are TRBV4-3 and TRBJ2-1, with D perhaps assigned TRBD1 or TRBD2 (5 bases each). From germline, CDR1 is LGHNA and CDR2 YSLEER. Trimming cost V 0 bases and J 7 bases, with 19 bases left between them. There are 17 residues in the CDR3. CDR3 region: CASSQDPGTVQVNEQFF. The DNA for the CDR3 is TGCGCCAGCAGCCAAGATCCCGGGACGGTCCAGGTGAATGAGCAGTTCTTC.

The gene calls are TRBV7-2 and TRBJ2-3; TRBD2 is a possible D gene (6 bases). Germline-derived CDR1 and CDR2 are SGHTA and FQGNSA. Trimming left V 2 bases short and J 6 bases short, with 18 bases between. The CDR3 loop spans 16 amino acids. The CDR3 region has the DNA TGTGCCAGCAGCTTATTCCCTAGCGCCCTTCGGGATACGCAGTATTTT. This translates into CASSLFPSALRDTQYF.

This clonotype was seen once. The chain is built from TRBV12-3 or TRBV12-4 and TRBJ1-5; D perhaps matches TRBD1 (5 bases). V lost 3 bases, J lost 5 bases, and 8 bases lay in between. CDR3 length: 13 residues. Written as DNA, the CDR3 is TGTGCCAGCAGTTTGGGGGTCCATCAGCCCCAGCATTTT. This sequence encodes CASSLGVHQPQHF.